The 20 T cell receptor beta chains below all came from one sample that was sequenced in a study of blood T cell repertoires in COVID-19. Method: immunoSEQ multiplex PCR; TCRdb's copy keeps in-frame clones and lacks some. The sample has 98,000 or so clones, 70% to 90% seen once. The sequencing input was peripheral blood. Receptor source: a human donor in a cohort sampled during active COVID-19.

This rearrangement joins TRBV7-2 to TRBJ2-1; D gene uncertain. V lost 5 bases and J lost 0, with 11 bases in between. Germline CDR1 reads SGHTA; CDR2 reads FQGNSA. There are 15 residues in the CDR3. The CDR3 sequence: CASSLARSSYNEQFF. CDR3 nucleotides: TGTGCCAGCAGCCTGGCTAGGAGCTCCTACAATGAGCAGTTCTTC.

The chain joins TRBV5-6 to TRBJ2-5; 8 nucleotides match TRBD1. V shed 2 bases and J 7 bases; nucleotides not matched to a gene: 1. The CDR3 contains 12 residues. CDR1 is SGHDT and CDR2 is YYEEEE in the germline V gene. In DNA form, the CDR3 reads TGTGCCAGCAGCTTACAGGGGGGGACCCAGTACTTC. This codes for CASSLQGGTQYF.

The chain carries TRBV18 and TRBJ1-6, with TRBD1 identical over 7 bases. The CDR3 loop spans 15 amino acids. CDR1 is KGHSH and CDR2 is LQKENI in the germline V gene. Germline trimming cut 3 bases from V and 9 bases from J; bases unmatched to any gene: 8. The CDR3 is CASSPGDSELSPLHF. The CDR3, as DNA: TGTGCCAGCTCACCCGGGGACAGCGAACTTTCACCCCTCCACTTT.

The rearrangement links TRBV30 to TRBJ1-1; D is unclear. Deletions cut 0 bases from V and 5 bases from J, with 10 bases between. The CDR3 spans 13 residues. Germline CDR1 GTSNPN, CDR2 SVGIG (reference sequence). CDR3 sequence (DNA): TGTGCCTGGAGTGTAGTTACGGGGACTGAAGCTTTCTTT. It is translated as CAWSVVTGTEAFF.

This clone is a singleton in its sample. The chain links TRBV28 to TRBJ1-6; 8 bases fit TRBD1. Germline V gene data show CDR1 as MDHEN and CDR2 as SYDVKM. This CDR3 has 15 amino acids. J lost 5 bases, V lost 5 bases, and 5 bases had no gene match. The CDR3 loop is CASSPQGANNSPLHF. The CDR3 DNA reads as TGTGCCAGCAGTCCGCAGGGGGCCAATAATTCACCCCTCCACTTT.

The V call is TRBV14, the J call TRBJ2-7; perhaps TRBD1 as D (6 bases). V gave up 0 bases and J gave up 3 bases, with 21 bases separating them. The CDR3 contains 18 residues. CDR1 SGHDN and CDR2 FVKESK come from the germline V gene. The CDR3, as DNA: TGTGCCAGCAGCCAAGATAAGGTCTTCGGACAGACCATCTACGAGCAGTACTTC. Residues: CASSQDKVFGQTIYEQYF.

V gene TRBV4-2 combines with J gene TRBJ1-1; no firm D call. The germline V gene encodes CDR1 LGHNA and CDR2 YNFKEQ. Trimming cost V 0 bases and J 4 bases, with 18 bases left between them. The CDR3 has 17 amino acids. The CDR3, as DNA: TGTGCCAGCAGCCAAGAGGTCCGGGGAAGGGCGGGCACTGAAGCTTTCTTT. The encoded protein is CASSQEVRGRAGTEAFF.

The rearrangement links TRBV11-1 to TRBJ2-3; 9 bases match TRBD2. CDR1 and CDR2 from the germline V gene are SGHAT and FQDESV (reference sequence). The CDR3 extends over 14 amino acids. The V and J ends lost 6 bases and 6 bases, in that order; junction bases with no gene match: 7. DNA for the CDR3: TGTGCCAGCAGGCTAGACAGCGGGAGGGATACGCAGTATTTT. This codes for CASRLDSGRDTQYF.

The V call is TRBV6-2 or TRBV6-3, the J call TRBJ1-3; 9 nucleotides align to TRBD1. The CDR3 length is 15 residues. V shed 2 bases and J 4 bases; nucleotides not matched to a gene: 3. Germline V gene sequence: CDR1 MNHEY, CDR2 SVGEGT. CDR3 sequence reads: CASSYGTGSGNTIYF. The CDR3 nucleotides read TGTGCCAGCAGTTACGGGACAGGGTCCGGAAACACCATATATTTT.

The gene calls are TRBV6-5 and TRBJ1-3; 7 nucleotides agree with TRBD1. The CDR3 covers 14 residues. The germline V gene has CDR1 MNHEY and CDR2 SVGAGI. J gave up 4 bases and V 7 bases, and 7 bases lay outside the gene matches. The CDR3 DNA reads TGTGCCAGCAAGGGGACAGCGAAAGGAAACACCATATATTTT. Residues: CASKGTAKGNTIYF.

The gene calls are TRBV7-2 and TRBJ2-3; 8 nucleotides line up with TRBD1. V lost 5 bases and J lost 1; bases outside the gene matches: 5. This CDR3 spans 15 amino acids. In germline, CDR1 is SGHTA, CDR2 FQGNSA. CDR3 in amino acids: CASSPGTGGTDTQYF. For the CDR3, the DNA is TGTGCCAGCAGCCCCGGGACAGGAGGCACAGATACGCAGTATTTT.

The rearrangement uses TRBV21-1 and TRBJ2-1; the D call in the table, TRBD2, was not verified against the DNA. TRBV21-1 is termed a pseudogene. CDR3 length: 16 residues. The CDR3, as DNA: TGTGCCAGCAGCACGGGACTAGCGGGGGTTCTCAATGAGCAGTTCTTC. Translating it yields CASSTGLAGVLNEQFF.

The V gene is TRBV4-1, the J gene TRBJ2-2, with D tentatively TRBD1 (6 bases). The V end was cut by 2 bases, the J end by 7 bases, with 11 bases between. The CDR3 runs to 14 residues. Germline CDR1 reads MGHRA; CDR2 reads YSYEKL. The CDR3 nucleotides are TGCGCCAGCAGCCAAAAAAGACAGGTCGGGGAGCTGTTTTTT. Its protein is CASSQKRQVGELFF.

The chain combines TRBV28 with TRBJ2-7, with 13 nucleotides matching TRBD2. CDR1 MDHEN and CDR2 SYDVKM come from the germline V gene. V dropped 5 bases and J dropped 3; count of bases not matched to a gene: 7. There are 16 residues in the CDR3. The CDR3 loop is CASSLTGLAGVYEQYF. In DNA, the CDR3 is TGTGCCAGCAGTCTCACTGGACTAGCGGGAGTCTACGAGCAGTACTTC.

The sample holds a few counts of this clone. V usage is TRBV28 and J usage is TRBJ1-6, with 8 bases matching TRBD1. Unmatched junction bases numbered 8, after V lost 6 bases and J lost 10 bases. The germline CDR1 and CDR2 sequences are MDHEN and SYDVKM. This CDR3 has 14 amino acids. In DNA, the CDR3 is TGTGCCAGCAGCTCAGGACAGGGAACCTCACCCCTCCACTTT. This codes for CASSSGQGTSPLHF.

This sequence joins TRBV5-1 and TRBJ2-5; 10 bases are a match to TRBD2. In germline, CDR1 is SGHRS, CDR2 YFSETQ. V dropped 3 bases and J dropped 2; count of bases not matched to a gene: 4. The CDR3 length is 15 residues. CDR3 sequence (DNA): TGCGCCAGCAGCTCAACGACTAGCGGGCAAGAGACCCAGTACTTC. Protein sequence: CASSSTTSGQETQYF. Full variable domain (remainder filled in from reference TRBV5-1 and TRBJ2-5): KAGVTQTPRYLIKTRGQQVTLSCSPISGHRSVSWYQQTPGQGLQFLFEYFSETQRNKGNFPGRFSGRQFSNSRSEMNVSTLELGDSALYLCASSSTTSGQETQYFGPGTRLLVL.

V and J are TRBV11-2 and TRBJ2-7, with TRBD1 as a possible D gene (5 bases). The V and J ends lost 0 bases and 5 bases respectively, with 17 bases between them. Germline-derived CDR1 and CDR2 are SGHAT and FQNNGV. The CDR3 has 16 amino acids. The CDR3 here is CASSLDFRASYNEQYF. The CDR3 nucleotides are TGTGCCAGCAGCTTAGATTTCAGGGCTAGTTACAACGAGCAGTACTTC.

This chain joins TRBV18 and TRBJ2-7; 8 nucleotides line up with TRBD2. The V segment lost 2 bases and the J segment 5 bases; nucleotides outside the gene matches: 8. This CDR3 is 15 amino acids long. Germline assignment: CDR1 KGHSH and CDR2 LQKENI. The CDR3, as DNA: TGTGCCAGCTCACCATCGGGGGGGAGTACCAACGAGCAGTACTTC. This translates into CASSPSGGSTNEQYF.

The rearrangement uses TRBV4-1 and TRBJ2-2, with 7 bases matching TRBD2. Germline V gene lookup returns CDR1 MGHRA and CDR2 YSYEKL. This CDR3 has 17 amino acids. Trimming took 4 bases from V and 3 from J; bases not matched to a gene: 11. The CDR3 region is CASSRQQSGTDTGELFF. The CDR3 DNA reads TGCGCCAGCAGCCGCCAACAGAGCGGGACCGACACCGGGGAGCTGTTTTTT.

The chain joins TRBV9 to TRBJ2-1; the match to TRBD1 covers 7 bases. Germline CDR1 SGDLS, CDR2 YYNGEE. V gave up 3 bases and J gave up 10 bases; unmatched junction bases: 7. This CDR3 is built from 13 residues. The CDR3 spells CASSAGQLNEQFF. In DNA form, the CDR3 reads TGTGCCAGCAGCGCGGGACAGCTCAACGAGCAGTTCTTC.